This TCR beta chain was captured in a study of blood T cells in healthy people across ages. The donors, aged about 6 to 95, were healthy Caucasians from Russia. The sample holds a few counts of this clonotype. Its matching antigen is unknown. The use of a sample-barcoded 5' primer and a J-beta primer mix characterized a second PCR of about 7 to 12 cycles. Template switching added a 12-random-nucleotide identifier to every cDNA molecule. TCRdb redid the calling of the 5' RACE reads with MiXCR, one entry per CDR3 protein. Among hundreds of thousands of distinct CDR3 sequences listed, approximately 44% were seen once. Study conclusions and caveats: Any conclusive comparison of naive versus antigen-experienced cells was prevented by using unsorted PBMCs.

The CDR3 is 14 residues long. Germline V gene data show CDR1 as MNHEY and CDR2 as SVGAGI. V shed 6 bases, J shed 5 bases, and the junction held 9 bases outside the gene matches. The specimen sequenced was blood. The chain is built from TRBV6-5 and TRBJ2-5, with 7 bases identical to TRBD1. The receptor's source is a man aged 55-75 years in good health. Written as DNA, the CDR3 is TGTGCCAGCAGCCCGATAAACAGGGGCGAGACCCAGTACTTC. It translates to CASSPINRGETQYF.